This T cell receptor (beta chain) originates from a study of identical twins. Study-level results: For cord blood, abundant beta clonotypes had fewer insertions, unlike memory repertoires, which showed none.

V gave up 5 bases and J gave up 8 bases; unmatched junction bases: 13. CDR1 KGHDR and CDR2 SFDVKD come from the germline V gene. The CDR3 totals 16 residues. TCRdb reprocessed the 5' RACE reads with MiXCR, giving one entry per CDR3 protein. The sample includes about 490,000 distinct CDR3 sequences, around 15% of them seen just once. This clonotype was found a few times. The antigen remains undetermined. The data also belong to a second study, concerning yellow fever vaccine responses in identical twins.

This TCR came from a woman in her late teens or twenties in good health. The genes are TRBV24-1 and TRBJ2-1; 8 bases fit TRBD1. Source material: CD4+ T cells sorted from blood. The chain's CDR3 is CATSVPPGGHGDEQFF. CDR3 coding DNA: TGTGCCACCAGTGTCCCCCCAGGGGGCCACGGGGATGAGCAGTTCTTC.